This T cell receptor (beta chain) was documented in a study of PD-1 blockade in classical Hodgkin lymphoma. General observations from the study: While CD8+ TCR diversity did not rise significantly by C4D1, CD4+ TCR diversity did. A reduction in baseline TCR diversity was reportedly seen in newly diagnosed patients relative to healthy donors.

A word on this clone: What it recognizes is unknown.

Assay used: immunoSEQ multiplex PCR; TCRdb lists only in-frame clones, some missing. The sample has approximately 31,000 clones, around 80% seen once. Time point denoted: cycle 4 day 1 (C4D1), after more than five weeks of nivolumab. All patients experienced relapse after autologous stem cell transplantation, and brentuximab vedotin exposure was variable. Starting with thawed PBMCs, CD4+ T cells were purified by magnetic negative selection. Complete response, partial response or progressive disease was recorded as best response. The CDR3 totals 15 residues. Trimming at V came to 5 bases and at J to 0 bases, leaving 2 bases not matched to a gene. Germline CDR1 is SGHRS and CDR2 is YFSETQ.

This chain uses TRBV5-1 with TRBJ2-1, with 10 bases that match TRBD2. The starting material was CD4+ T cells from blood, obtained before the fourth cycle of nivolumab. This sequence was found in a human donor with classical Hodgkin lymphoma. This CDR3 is CASRSSGGSYNEQFF. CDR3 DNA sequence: TGCGCCAGCAGATCTAGCGGGGGCTCCTACAATGAGCAGTTCTTC.